This TCR beta chain comes out of a study of T cell clonotyping in hematopoietic cell transplantation. The CDR3 has 13 residues. CDR1 and CDR2 (germline): GTSNPN, SVGIG (reference sequence). Here immunoSEQ multiplex PCR was the method, and the copy in TCRdb shows in-frame clones only, minus some. The sample lists a few thousand clones; around 60% were seen once. Sequencing used peripheral blood mononuclear cells, obtained 30 days after allogeneic stem cell transplant. This receptor was obtained from a female patient between 30 and 39 years old who had an allogeneic stem cell transplant, so T cells may come from the graft donor. Some clones in this sample may be carry-over from other donors' samples. This rearrangement joins TRBV30 to TRBJ2-5; 7 nucleotides agree with TRBD1. The CDR3 reads CAKTRGGEETQYF. The CDR3 nucleotides read TGTGCGAAAACCCGAGGGGGCGAAGAGACCCAGTACTTC.